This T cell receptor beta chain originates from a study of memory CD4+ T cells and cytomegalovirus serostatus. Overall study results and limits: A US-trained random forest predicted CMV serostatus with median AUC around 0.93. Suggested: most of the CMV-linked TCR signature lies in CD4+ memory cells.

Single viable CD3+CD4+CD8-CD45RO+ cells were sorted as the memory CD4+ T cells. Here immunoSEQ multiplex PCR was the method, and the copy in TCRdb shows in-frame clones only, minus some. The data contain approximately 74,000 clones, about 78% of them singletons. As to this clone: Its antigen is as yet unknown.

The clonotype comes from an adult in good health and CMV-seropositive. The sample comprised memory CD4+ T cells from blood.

The CDR3 here is CAISVDRGYGYTF. Written as DNA, the CDR3 is TGTGCCATCAGTGTAGACAGGGGCTATGGCTACACCTTC. The genes are TRBV10-3 and TRBJ1-2; 8 bases map to TRBD1. V was pared by 4 bases and J by 4 bases, with 2 bases of the junction left unmatched. Germline V gene sequence: CDR1 ENHRY, CDR2 SYGVKD. This CDR3 region has 13 residues.